Listed here are 24 T cell receptor beta chains from one sample, sequenced in a study of T cells in Graves' hyperthyroidism and ophthalmopathy. The source material, RNA transcripts, was used to amplify TCR beta CDR3 regions. TCR CDR3 underwent first-round RT-PCR with the HTBI primer set. TCRdb recomputed calls from the multiplex PCR reads with MiXCR, one row per CDR3 protein. The repertoire includes about 690,000 distinct CDR3 sequences, around 15% of them detected once, and roughly a sixth sits in the top ten. Sequenced sample: blood. These receptors all come from a man aged 50 to 60 with Graves' hyperthyroidism.

A few counts support this clonotype. The chain has TRBV28 and TRBJ2-7, with a possible D match to TRBD1 (6 bases). The CDR3 runs 15 residues. CDR1 MDHEN and CDR2 SYDVKM come from the germline V gene. Trimming cost V 1 base and J 3 bases, with 13 bases left between them. This CDR3 reads CASSLFTGRGYEQYF. As DNA, the CDR3 is TGTGCCAGCAGTTTATTTACAGGGAGAGGCTACGAGCAGTACTTC.

The table lists this clonotype with many counts. The genes are TRBV7-9 and TRBJ2-3; D is uncertain. Deletions cut 5 bases from V and 0 bases from J, with 9 bases between. The germline CDR1 and CDR2 sequences are SEHNR and FQNEAQ (reference sequence). The CDR3 is 14 residues long. Here the CDR3 DNA reads TGTGCCAGCAGCGACGTCGGGAGCACAGATACGCAGTATTTT. Amino acid sequence: CASSDVGSTDTQYF.

The chain joins TRBV19 to TRBJ2-1; D may be TRBD1 (6 bases). This CDR3 is 11 amino acids long. V lost 3 bases, J lost 9 bases, and 6 bases lay in between. The germline gives CDR1 LNHDA, CDR2 SQIVND (reference sequence). The CDR3 region is CASSMGAEQFF. CDR3 DNA: TGTGCCAGTAGTATGGGGGCTGAGCAGTTCTTC. Together with reference TRBV19 and TRBJ2-1, the CDR3 gives the full variable domain: DGGITQSPKYLFRKEGQNVTLSCEQNLNHDAMYWYRQDPGQGLRLIYYSQIVNDFQKGDIAEGYSVSREKKESFPLTVTSAQKNPTAFYLCASSMGAEQFFGPGTRLTVL.

In this sample, this clonotype turned up a few times. The V call is TRBV4-1, the J call TRBJ2-7; D is unresolved. Trimming removed 1 base at V and 4 bases at J, with 11 bases between. Germline lookup yields CDR1 MGHRA and CDR2 YSYEKL. The CDR3 contains 14 residues. CDR3 nucleotides: TGCGCCAGCAGCCAAGCTACGGAGAGTTACGAGCAGTACTTC. This sequence encodes CASSQATESYEQYF.

The J gene is TRBJ2-3, the V gene TRBV20-1; D is undetermined. Germline CDR1 is DFQATT and CDR2 is SNEGSKA (reference sequence). The CDR3 spans 13 residues. The germline V and J ends were trimmed by 0 bases and 3 bases, with 7 bases remaining between them. DNA for the CDR3: TGCAGTGCTAGAGACGTAGAAACAGATACGCAGTATTTT. This translates into CSARDVETDTQYF.

This chain uses TRBV28 with TRBJ1-4; 9 positions match TRBD1. CDR1 is MDHEN, CDR2 SYDVKM, per germline. V dropped 7 bases and J dropped 5; count of bases not matched to a gene: 5. The CDR3 spans 14 residues. CDR3 sequence reads: CASMIGTGNEKLFF. CDR3 nucleotides: TGTGCCAGCATGATCGGGACAGGGAATGAAAAACTGTTTTTT.

This clonotype showed up just a few times. The chain is built from TRBV14 and TRBJ2-1; 9 positions agree with TRBD2. The germline CDR1 and CDR2 sequences are SGHDN and FVKESK. V lost 0 bases, J lost 5 bases, and 5 bases stayed unmatched. The CDR3 spans 16 residues. The CDR3 coding sequence is TGTGCCAGCAGCCAAGATTTTGCTAGCGGGAACAATGAGCAGTTCTTC. Protein: CASSQDFASGNNEQFF.

This clonotype has just a few counts. This chain uses TRBV6-1 with TRBJ2-1; D is ambiguous. The V gene's germline CDR1 is MNHNS and CDR2 SASEGT. V dropped 8 bases and J dropped 4 bases, with 6 bases sitting between them. This CDR3 spans 11 amino acids. The CDR3, as DNA: TGTGCCAGCGGGCGGTACAATGAGCAGTTCTTC. It specifies CASGRYNEQFF.

The chain has TRBV6-2 or TRBV6-3 and TRBJ2-1, with D uncertain. V was shortened by 0 bases and J by 0 bases, with 12 bases between the two germline ends. The CDR3 contains 17 residues. Germline values: CDR1 MNHEY, CDR2 SVGEGT. In DNA form, the CDR3 reads TGTGCCAGCAGTTACTCACCCGGTTTCAGCTCCTACAATGAGCAGTTCTTC. Protein: CASSYSPGFSSYNEQFF.

This clonotype has ten or more counts. The chain has TRBV24-1 and TRBJ2-1; 9 bases map to TRBD2. Germline V gene sequence: CDR1 KGHDR, CDR2 SFDVKD. The CDR3 is made up of 16 amino acids. After removal of 4 bases from V and 4 bases from J, the junction contained 7 bases not matched to a gene. CDR3 sequence: CATSEYSGSPYNEQFF. CDR3 DNA: TGTGCCACCAGTGAGTATAGCGGGAGCCCGTACAATGAGCAGTTCTTC.

V is TRBV4-1 and J is TRBJ2-7; D unresolved. CDR3 size: 15 residues. The germline V gene has CDR1 MGHRA and CDR2 YSYEKL. The V end was cut by 1 base, the J end by 7 bases, with 17 bases between. The CDR3 DNA follows: TGCGCCAGCAGCCAAGTACCTTTTGAAGGTGAGGAGCAGTACTTC. It codes for CASSQVPFEGEEQYF.

At least ten counts were recorded for this clonotype. One junction end does not reproduce the germline sequence, and a read error may be involved. The V and J genes are TRBV5-1 and TRBJ2-3; D is possibly TRBD2 (5 bases). Germline assignment: CDR1 SGHRS and CDR2 YFSETQ. The CDR3 loop spans 14 amino acids. The CDR3 reads CASSPGGSTDTQYF. In DNA, the CDR3 is TGTGCCAGCAGCCCTGGCGGGAGCACAGATACGCAGTATTTT.

This clonotype was detected a few times. The chain links TRBV6-1 to TRBJ2-1; 8 bases are a match to TRBD2. The germline V gene encodes CDR1 MNHNS and CDR2 SASEGT. The CDR3 covers 18 residues. The trim removed 5 bases at V and 5 bases at J, leaving 17 bases unmatched. In DNA form, the CDR3 reads TGTGCCAGCAGTCGGGCGACTAGCGCGTCGGGTTTCGACAATGAGCAGTTCTTC. Residues: CASSRATSASGFDNEQFF.

This clonotype was observed a few times. V is TRBV6-1 and J is TRBJ2-1; 7 bases fit TRBD2. After removal of 10 bases from V and 5 bases from J, the junction contained 8 bases not matched to a gene. This CDR3 is 13 amino acids long. The germline CDR1 and CDR2 sequences are MNHNS and SASEGT. In DNA form, the CDR3 reads TGTGCCACCTTTAGCGGGTGGGACAATGAGCAGTTCTTC. This sequence encodes CATFSGWDNEQFF.

This clonotype was detected many times. The chain couples TRBV11-2 to TRBJ2-1; D is perhaps TRBD2 (6 bases). This CDR3 has 15 amino acids. Between the trimmed V and J ends, which lost 6 bases and 2 bases, there was a span of 14 bases. Germline lookup yields CDR1 SGHAT and CDR2 FQNNGV. The CDR3 loop reads CASRDGRGPYNEQFF. CDR3 coding DNA: TGTGCCAGCAGGGACGGGCGGGGTCCCTACAATGAGCAGTTCTTC.

The rearrangement uses TRBV30 and TRBJ2-1; unclear D gene. The CDR3 is 11 amino acids. Trimming shortened V by 4 bases and J by 8 bases, and 9 bases separated the two germline ends. Per the germline V gene, CDR1 is GTSNPN and CDR2 is SVGIG (reference sequence). CDR3 DNA: TGTGCCTGGACTAGGGCCGATGAGCAGTTCTTC. Amino acids: CAWTRADEQFF.

The chain combines TRBV24-1 with TRBJ2-1, with D tentatively TRBD2 (5 bases). The V and J ends lost 2 bases and 3 bases respectively, with 10 bases between them. Germline V gene data show CDR1 as KGHDR and CDR2 as SFDVKD. The CDR3 contains 15 residues. The CDR3 DNA sequence: TGTGCCACCAGTGATTCGGGGTCGGGCTACAATGAGCAGTTCTTC. As protein: CATSDSGSGYNEQFF.

J is TRBJ2-1 and V is TRBV20-1; 12 bases agree with TRBD2. The junction had 9 bases not matched to a gene; V was cut back by 4 bases and J by 5 bases. The CDR3 is 16 amino acids. The germline V gene has CDR1 DFQATT and CDR2 SNEGSKA (reference sequence). The CDR3 sequence is CSATHRRLAGDNEQFF. The CDR3 DNA reads TGCAGTGCTACCCATAGACGACTAGCGGGAGACAATGAGCAGTTCTTC.

This clonotype was recorded a few times. A single base separates this from a much larger clone, so it may be a read error. V is TRBV11-2 and J is TRBJ1-1; the D gene is possibly TRBD1 (6 bases). The CDR3 spans 13 residues. Germline V gene data show CDR1 as SGHAT and CDR2 as FQNNGV. The ends were cut back, 4 bases at V and 10 bases at J, with 16 bases in the middle. The CDR3 spells CASSSQRGGAAFF. Written as DNA, the CDR3 is TGTGCCAGCAGCTCCCAGAGGGGGGGGGCAGCTTTCTTT.

This clonotype has a handful of counts. The V gene is TRBV6-1, the J gene TRBJ1-1, with 7 bases that match TRBD1. The CDR3 runs 15 residues. The germline CDR1 and CDR2 sequences are MNHNS and SASEGT. Trimming cost V 5 bases and J 5 bases; bases outside gene matches: 11. The CDR3 here is CASSYSPGGKTEAFF. Here the CDR3 DNA reads TGTGCCAGCAGTTACTCCCCAGGGGGAAAAACTGAAGCTTTCTTT.

This clonotype has a count of ten or more. A much more abundant neighbour one base away suggests this may be a read error. The chain joins TRBV28 to TRBJ2-7; D is unclear. The CDR3 has 10 amino acids. Germline CDR1 reads MDHEN; CDR2 reads SYDVKM. Trimming left V 4 bases short and J 5 bases short, with 3 bases between. The CDR3 DNA sequence: TGTGCCAGCAGTTCCAACGAGCAGTACTTC. Translated, it gives CASSSNEQYF.

The sample holds many counts of this clonotype. The genes are TRBV12-3 or TRBV12-4 and TRBJ2-5; either TRBD1 or TRBD2 may fit D (5 bases each). The V gene lost 4 bases and the J gene lost 3 bases, with 6 bases spanning the gap. The CDR3 loop spans 12 amino acids. CDR3 DNA: TGTGCCAGCAGTTGGGACGAAGAGACCCAGTACTTC. Translated: CASSWDEETQYF.

This clonotype occurred many times. The chain is built from TRBV27 and TRBJ2-5, with 11 nucleotides matching TRBD2. This CDR3 spans 16 amino acids. V gave up 2 bases and J gave up 4 bases; unmatched junction bases: 6. Germline CDR1 MNHEY, CDR2 SMNVEV (reference sequence). The CDR3 is CASSLSLAGGRETQYF. CDR3 bases: TGTGCCAGCAGTTTAAGTCTAGCGGGAGGTCGAGAGACCCAGTACTTC.

Turning to this clonotype: Being one base from a much bigger clone, this may be a read error. The chain recombines TRBV9 with TRBJ2-2, with D perhaps matching TRBD1 or TRBD2 (5 bases each). The CDR3 consists of 14 residues. The V gene's germline CDR1 is SGDLS and CDR2 YYNGEE. The CDR3 sequence: CAGSSGPATGELFF. The CDR3 bases are TGTGCCGGCAGCTCGGGACCAGCTACCGGGGAGCTGTTTTTT.